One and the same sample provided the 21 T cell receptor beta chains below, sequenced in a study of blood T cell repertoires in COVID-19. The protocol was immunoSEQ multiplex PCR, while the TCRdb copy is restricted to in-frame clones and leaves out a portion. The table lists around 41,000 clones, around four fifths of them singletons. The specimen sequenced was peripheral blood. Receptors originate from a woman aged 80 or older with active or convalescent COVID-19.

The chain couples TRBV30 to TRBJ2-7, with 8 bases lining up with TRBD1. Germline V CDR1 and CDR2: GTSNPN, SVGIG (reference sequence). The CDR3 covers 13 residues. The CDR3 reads CAAKGQVMNEQYF. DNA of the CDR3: TGTGCGGCAAAGGGACAGGTAATGAACGAGCAGTACTTC.

The CDR3 region is CASSPGSGARVYEQYF. The CDR3 DNA reads TGTGCCAGCAGCCCCGGGAGTGGGGCGCGGGTCTACGAGCAGTACTTC. The chain joins TRBV2 to TRBJ2-7; weak D call: TRBD2 (6 bases). V lost 6 bases, J lost 3 bases, and 21 bases lay in between. The CDR3 sequence is 16 residues long. CDR1 SNHLY and CDR2 FYNNEI come from the germline V gene.

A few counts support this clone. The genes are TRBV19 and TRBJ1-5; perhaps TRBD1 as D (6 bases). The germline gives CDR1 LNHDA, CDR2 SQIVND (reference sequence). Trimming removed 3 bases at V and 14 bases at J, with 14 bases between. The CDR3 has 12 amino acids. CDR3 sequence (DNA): TGTGCCAGTAGTATTTTCATGGACAGAAAGCATTTT. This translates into CASSIFMDRKHF.

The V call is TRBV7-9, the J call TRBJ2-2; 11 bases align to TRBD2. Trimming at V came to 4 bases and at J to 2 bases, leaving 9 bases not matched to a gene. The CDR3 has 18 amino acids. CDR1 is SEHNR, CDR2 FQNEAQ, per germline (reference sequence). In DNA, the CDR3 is TGTGCCAGCAGCTCGATGCATAGCGGGAGGGGAAACACCGGGGAGCTGTTTTTT. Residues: CASSSMHSGRGNTGELFF.

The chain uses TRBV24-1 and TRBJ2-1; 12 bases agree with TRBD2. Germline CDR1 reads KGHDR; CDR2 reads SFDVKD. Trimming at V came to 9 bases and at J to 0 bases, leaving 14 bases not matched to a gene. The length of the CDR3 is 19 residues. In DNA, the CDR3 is TGTGCCACCGCGGACACTAGCGGGAGGTGGGGAAGCTCCTACAATGAGCAGTTCTTC. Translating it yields CATADTSGRWGSSYNEQFF.

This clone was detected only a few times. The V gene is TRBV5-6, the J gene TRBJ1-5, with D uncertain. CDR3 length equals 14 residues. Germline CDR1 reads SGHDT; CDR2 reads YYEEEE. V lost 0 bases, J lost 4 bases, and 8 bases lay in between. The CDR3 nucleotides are TGTGCCAGCAGCTTGGGGCCAGGTAATCAGCCCCAGCATTTT. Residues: CASSLGPGNQPQHF.

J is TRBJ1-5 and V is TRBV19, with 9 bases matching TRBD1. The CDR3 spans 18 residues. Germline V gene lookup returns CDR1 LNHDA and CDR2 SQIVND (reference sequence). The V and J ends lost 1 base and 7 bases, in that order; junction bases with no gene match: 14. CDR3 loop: CASSIVAGEQGALQPQHF. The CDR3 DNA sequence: TGTGCCAGTAGTATAGTTGCGGGGGAACAGGGGGCCCTACAGCCCCAGCATTTT.

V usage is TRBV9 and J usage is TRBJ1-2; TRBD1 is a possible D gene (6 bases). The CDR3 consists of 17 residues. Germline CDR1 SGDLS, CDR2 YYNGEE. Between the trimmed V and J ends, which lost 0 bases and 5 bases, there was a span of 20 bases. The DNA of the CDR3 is TGTGCCAGCAGCGTAGAAGAGGACAGTACCACCTTTTATGGCTACACCTTC. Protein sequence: CASSVEEDSTTFYGYTF.

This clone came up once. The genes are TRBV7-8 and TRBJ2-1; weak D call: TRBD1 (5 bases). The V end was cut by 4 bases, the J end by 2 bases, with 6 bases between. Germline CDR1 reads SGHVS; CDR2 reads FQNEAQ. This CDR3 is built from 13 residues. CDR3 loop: CASSSTAYNEQFF. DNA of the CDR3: TGTGCCAGCAGCTCGACAGCCTACAATGAGCAGTTCTTC.

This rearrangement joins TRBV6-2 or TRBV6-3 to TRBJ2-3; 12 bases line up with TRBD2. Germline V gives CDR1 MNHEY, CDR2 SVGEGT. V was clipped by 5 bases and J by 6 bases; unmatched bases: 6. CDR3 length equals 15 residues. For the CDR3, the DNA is TGTGCCAGCAGTACTGGACTAGCGGGATCGGATACGCAGTATTTT. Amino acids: CASSTGLAGSDTQYF.

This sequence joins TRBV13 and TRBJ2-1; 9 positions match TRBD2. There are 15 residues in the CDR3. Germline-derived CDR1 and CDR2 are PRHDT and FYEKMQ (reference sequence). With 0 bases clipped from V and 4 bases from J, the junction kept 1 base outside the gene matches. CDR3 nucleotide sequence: TGTGCCAGCAGCTTAGGTGCGGGAGGGTACAATGAGCAGTTCTTC. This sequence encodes CASSLGAGGYNEQFF.

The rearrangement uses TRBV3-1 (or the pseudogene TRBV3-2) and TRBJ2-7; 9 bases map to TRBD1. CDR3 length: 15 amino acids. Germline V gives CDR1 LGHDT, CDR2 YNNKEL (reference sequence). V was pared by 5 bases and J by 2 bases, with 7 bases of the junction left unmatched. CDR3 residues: CASSWGQGSPYEQYF. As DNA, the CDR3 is TGTGCCAGCAGCTGGGGACAGGGTAGTCCCTACGAGCAGTACTTC.

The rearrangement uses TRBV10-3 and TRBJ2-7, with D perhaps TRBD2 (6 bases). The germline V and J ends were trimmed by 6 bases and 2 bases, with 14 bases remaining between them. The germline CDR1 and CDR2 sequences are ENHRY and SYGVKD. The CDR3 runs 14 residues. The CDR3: CAIRYGTQTYEQYF. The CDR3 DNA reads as TGTGCCATCAGGTACGGGACTCAAACCTACGAGCAGTACTTC.

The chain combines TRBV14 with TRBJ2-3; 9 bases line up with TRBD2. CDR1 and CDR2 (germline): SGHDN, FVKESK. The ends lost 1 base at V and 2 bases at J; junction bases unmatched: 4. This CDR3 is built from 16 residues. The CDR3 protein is CASSQGAGGLTDTQYF. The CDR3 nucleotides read TGTGCCAGCAGCCAAGGAGCGGGAGGACTCACAGATACGCAGTATTTT.

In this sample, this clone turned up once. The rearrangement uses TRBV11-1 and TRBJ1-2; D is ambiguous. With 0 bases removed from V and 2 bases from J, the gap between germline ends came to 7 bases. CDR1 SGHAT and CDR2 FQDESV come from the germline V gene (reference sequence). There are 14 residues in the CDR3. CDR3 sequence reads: CASSLAAENYGYTF. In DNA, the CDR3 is TGTGCCAGCAGCTTAGCGGCGGAAAACTATGGCTACACCTTC.

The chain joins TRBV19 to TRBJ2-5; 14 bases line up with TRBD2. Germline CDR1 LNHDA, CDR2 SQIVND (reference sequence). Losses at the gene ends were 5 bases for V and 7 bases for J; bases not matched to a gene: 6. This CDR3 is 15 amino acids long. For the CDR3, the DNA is TGTGCCAGTAGTCCAGGACTAGCGGGAGGTGGGACCCAGTACTTC. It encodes CASSPGLAGGGTQYF.

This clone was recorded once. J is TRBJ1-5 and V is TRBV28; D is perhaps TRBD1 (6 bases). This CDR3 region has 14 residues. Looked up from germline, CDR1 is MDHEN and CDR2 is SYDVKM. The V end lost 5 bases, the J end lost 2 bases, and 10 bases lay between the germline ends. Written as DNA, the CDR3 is TGTGCCAGCAGTATTAACAGGGGCAATCAGCCCCAGCATTTT. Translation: CASSINRGNQPQHF.

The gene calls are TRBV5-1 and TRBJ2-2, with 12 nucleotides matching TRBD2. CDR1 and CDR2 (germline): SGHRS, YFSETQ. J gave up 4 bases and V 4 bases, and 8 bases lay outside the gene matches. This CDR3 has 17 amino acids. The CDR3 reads CASSAGLAGYGTGELFF. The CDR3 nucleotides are TGCGCCAGCAGCGCCGGACTAGCGGGATATGGCACCGGGGAGCTGTTTTTT.

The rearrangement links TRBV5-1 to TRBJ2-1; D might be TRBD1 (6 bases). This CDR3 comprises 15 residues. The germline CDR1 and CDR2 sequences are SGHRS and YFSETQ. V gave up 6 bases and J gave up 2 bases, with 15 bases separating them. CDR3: CASTKTGETYNEQFF. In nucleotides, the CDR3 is TGCGCCAGCACCAAGACAGGAGAAACCTACAATGAGCAGTTCTTC.

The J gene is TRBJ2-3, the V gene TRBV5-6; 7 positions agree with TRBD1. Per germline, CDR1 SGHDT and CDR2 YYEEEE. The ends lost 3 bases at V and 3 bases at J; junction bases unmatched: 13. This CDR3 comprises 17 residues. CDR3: CASSSKLDREVTDTQYF. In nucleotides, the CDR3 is TGTGCCAGCAGCTCCAAATTAGACAGGGAAGTGACAGATACGCAGTATTTT.

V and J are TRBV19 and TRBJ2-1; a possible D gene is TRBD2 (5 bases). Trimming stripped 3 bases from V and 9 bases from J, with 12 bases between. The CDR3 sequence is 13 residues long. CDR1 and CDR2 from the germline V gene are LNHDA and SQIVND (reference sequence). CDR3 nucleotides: TGTGCCAGTAGTATTTCCGGGAAGAGTGAGCAGTTCTTC. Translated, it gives CASSISGKSEQFF.